This T cell receptor (beta chain) derives from a study of blood T cells in healthy people across ages. The wider study: About one barcoded TCR beta cDNA was captured per two T cells.

Alongside a J-beta primer mix, a sample-barcoded 5' primer served in a second PCR lasting about 7 to 12 cycles. Each sample yielded at least 3 million CDR3-containing paired-end reads. TCRdb called the 5' RACE reads again in MiXCR, with one record for every CDR3 protein. The sample carries about 970,000 distinct CDR3 sequences, 51% recorded once. The CDR3 contains 14 residues. V lost 2 bases and J lost 11, with 21 bases in between. Germline V CDR1 and CDR2: GTSNPN, SVGIG (reference sequence). The rearrangement uses TRBV30 and TRBJ2-5; the D gene is possibly TRBD2 (5 bases). This receptor was obtained from a woman between 55 and 75 years old in good health. Sequencing input: blood. The CDR3, as DNA: TGTGCCTGGAGTCGGTTCCAGCGGTACTACAAGCAGTACTTC. As protein: CAWSRFQRYYKQYF.